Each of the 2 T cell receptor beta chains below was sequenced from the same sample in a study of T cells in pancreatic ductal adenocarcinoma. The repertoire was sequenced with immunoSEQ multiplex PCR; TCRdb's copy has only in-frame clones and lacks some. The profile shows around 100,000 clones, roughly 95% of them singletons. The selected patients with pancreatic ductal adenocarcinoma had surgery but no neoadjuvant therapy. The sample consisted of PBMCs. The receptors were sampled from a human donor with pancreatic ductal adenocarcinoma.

For the CDR3, the DNA is TGTGCCAGCAGCCCCCAAATCACCGGGGAGCTGTTTTTT. Translating it yields CASSPQITGELFF. V is TRBV11-2 and J is TRBJ2-2; no firm D call. Germline V gives CDR1 SGHAT, CDR2 FQNNGV. V lost 5 bases to trimming and J lost 4 bases, with 8 bases between them. This CDR3 comprises 13 residues.

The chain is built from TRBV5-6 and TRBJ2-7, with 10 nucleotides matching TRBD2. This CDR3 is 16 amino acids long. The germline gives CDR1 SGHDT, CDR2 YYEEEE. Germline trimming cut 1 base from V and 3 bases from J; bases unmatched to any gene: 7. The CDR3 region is CASSLFTSGDYYEQYF. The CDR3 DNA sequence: TGTGCCAGCAGCTTGTTTACTAGCGGGGACTACTACGAGCAGTACTTC.